Following are 17 T cell receptor beta chains from one sample sequenced in a study of shared clonotypes between healthy human individuals. Sequencing was performed with immunoSEQ multiplex PCR; in TCRdb, only in-frame clones are kept and a portion is missing. The top ten hold about 0.41% of the sample, which has millions of clones, about 92% seen once. Sequences were obtained from naive CD4+ T cells from PBMCs. The subset: CD45RA+ positively selected. The source is a man aged 18 to 29 in good health. Some clones in this sample may be carry-over from other donors' samples.

This sequence joins TRBV4-3 and TRBJ2-2; D remains ambiguous. Deletions cut 3 bases from V and 2 bases from J, with 10 bases between. The CDR3 length is 15 residues. Germline CDR1 reads LGHNA; CDR2 reads YSLEER. The CDR3 DNA reads TGCGCCAGCAGCCAGGAGTTCCCCAACACCGGGGAGCTGTTTTTT. Translating gives CASSQEFPNTGELFF.

The chain combines TRBV7-9 with TRBJ2-3, with TRBD1 matching 9 bases. With V trimmed by 5 bases and J by 9 bases, 3 bases remained unmatched. Germline V lookup: CDR1 SEHNR, CDR2 FQNEAQ (reference sequence). CDR3 length: 12 amino acids. Written as DNA, the CDR3 is TGTGCCAGCAGCGACAGGGGGGAGACGCAGTATTTT. Translation gives CASSDRGETQYF.

The rearrangement joins TRBV6-1 to TRBJ2-2; D not certain. Per the germline V gene, CDR1 is MNHNS and CDR2 is SASEGT. Deletions cut 2 bases from V and 4 bases from J, with 11 bases between. The CDR3 has 15 amino acids. The CDR3 region is CASSENPGTTGELFF. The CDR3 nucleotides are TGTGCCAGCAGTGAAAACCCTGGAACCACCGGGGAGCTGTTTTTT.

V and J are TRBV28 and TRBJ2-7; a weak D match, TRBD2 (6 bases). Germline V lookup: CDR1 MDHEN, CDR2 SYDVKM. The ends were cut back, 4 bases at V and 1 base at J, with 17 bases in the middle. The CDR3 spans 16 residues. The CDR3 nucleotides are TGTGCCAGCAGTTCAGGGACTCCCCGTTATTCCTACGAGCAGTACTTC. Amino acid sequence: CASSSGTPRYSYEQYF.

In regard to this clone: Additional DNA sequences in this sample encode the identical CDR3. The gene calls are TRBV7-3 and TRBJ1-1; D is unclear. CDR3 size: 13 residues. Germline loops: CDR1 SGHTA, CDR2 FQGTGA. Trimming left V 2 bases short and J 2 bases short, with 6 bases between. The CDR3, as DNA: TGTGCCAGCAGCTTACTCCCTAACACTGAAGCTTTCTTT. Translating gives CASSLLPNTEAFF.

V gene TRBV27 combines with J gene TRBJ2-1; TRBD1 agrees at 12 bases. This CDR3 has 17 residues. With 3 bases clipped from V and 7 bases from J, the junction kept 10 bases outside the gene matches. Per germline, CDR1 MNHEY and CDR2 SMNVEV (reference sequence). The CDR3 loop reads CASSFSKGQGAANEQFF. Here the CDR3 DNA reads TGTGCCAGCAGTTTCTCCAAGGGACAGGGGGCGGCTAATGAGCAGTTCTTC.

This sequence joins TRBV7-8 and TRBJ1-5; D is unresolved. V was trimmed by 4 bases and J by 5 bases, leaving 18 bases between them. This CDR3 is built from 16 residues. CDR1 and CDR2 (germline): SGHVS, FQNEAQ. CDR3 sequence reads: CASSSSRGGQDQPQHF. CDR3 in DNA: TGTGCCAGCAGCTCCTCCCGGGGTGGGCAAGATCAGCCCCAGCATTTT.

The chain employs TRBV2 and TRBJ1-5; D remains ambiguous. Trimming removed 4 bases from V and 2 bases from J, with 9 bases in between. The V gene's germline CDR1 is SNHLY and CDR2 FYNNEI. The CDR3 loop spans 14 amino acids. The CDR3 coding sequence is TGTGCCAGCAGTGTCGACCAGGGCAATCAGCCCCAGCATTTT. Translating gives CASSVDQGNQPQHF.

This clone was found a few times. The chain employs TRBV7-3 and TRBJ1-1; tentatively, D is TRBD1 (6 bases). This CDR3 is 14 amino acids long. Per germline, CDR1 SGHTA and CDR2 FQGTGA. Between the trimmed V and J ends, which lost 2 bases and 10 bases, there was a span of 17 bases. CDR3 bases: TGTGCCAGCAGCTTAGGGACATCCGGCGGGGTAGCTTTCTTT. Its translation: CASSLGTSGGVAFF.

The chain combines TRBV6-5 with TRBJ1-2, with D perhaps TRBD1 (5 bases). CDR3 size: 14 residues. Trimming removed 2 bases from V and 5 bases from J, with 12 bases in between. Germline V gene sequence: CDR1 MNHEY, CDR2 SVGAGI. The CDR3 DNA reads TGTGCCAGCAGTTACGCAGGGAAGGAGTATGGCTACACCTTC. It is translated as CASSYAGKEYGYTF.

The rearrangement uses TRBV2 and TRBJ2-5, with 8 positions matching TRBD1. After removal of 7 bases from V and 1 base from J, the junction contained 8 bases not matched to a gene. The CDR3 spans 15 residues. From germline, CDR1 is SNHLY and CDR2 FYNNEI. CDR3 nucleotides: TGTGCCAGCACTGGAACAGGGGGACTCCAAGAGACCCAGTACTTC. This gives the protein CASTGTGGLQETQYF.

V gene TRBV28 combines with J gene TRBJ1-1; D remains ambiguous. The CDR3 runs 11 residues. Germline V gives CDR1 MDHEN, CDR2 SYDVKM. V lost 6 bases, J lost 4 bases, and 6 bases lay in between. The CDR3 protein is CASSIITEAFF. CDR3 in DNA: TGTGCCAGCAGCATCATCACTGAAGCTTTCTTT.

V usage is TRBV18 and J usage is TRBJ2-2; D is perhaps TRBD1 or TRBD2 (5 bases each). V was cut by 4 bases and J by 1 base, with 10 bases left in between. This CDR3 has 15 residues. Germline V gene lookup returns CDR1 KGHSH and CDR2 LQKENI. Here the CDR3 DNA reads TGTGCCAGCTCACAAACGGGGCAGAACACCGGGGAGCTGTTTTTT. Protein sequence: CASSQTGQNTGELFF. Full variable domain (missing parts from reference TRBV18 and TRBJ2-2): NAGVMQNPRHLVRRRGQEARLRCSPMKGHSHVYWYRQLPEEGLKFMVYLQKENIIDESGMPKERFSAEFPKEGPSILRIQQVVRGDSAAYFCASSQTGQNTGELFFGEGSRLTVL.

This chain links TRBV19 with TRBJ2-7; a possible D gene is TRBD1 (6 bases). The V end was cut by 6 bases, the J end by 4 bases, with 10 bases between. There are 12 residues in the CDR3. CDR1 and CDR2 from the germline V gene are LNHDA and SQIVND (reference sequence). The CDR3 coding sequence is TGTGCCAGTAGCCCTGACAGGTACGAGCAGTACTTC. Protein sequence: CASSPDRYEQYF.

A note on this clone: The sample has other DNA sequences that encode this CDR3 too. V and J are TRBV10-3 and TRBJ2-5; D gene uncertain. CDR3 length: 12 amino acids. From germline, CDR1 is ENHRY and CDR2 SYGVKD. The V end was cut by 8 bases, the J end by 2 bases, with 9 bases between. The CDR3 spells CAIRGSQETQYF. The CDR3, as DNA: TGTGCCATCCGAGGCAGTCAAGAGACCCAGTACTTC.

A single count supports this clone. The chain links TRBV30 to TRBJ1-5, with D unresolved. The CDR3 has 11 residues. The germline V and J ends were trimmed by 2 bases and 8 bases, with 7 bases remaining between them. Germline-derived CDR1 and CDR2 are GTSNPN and SVGIG (reference sequence). The CDR3 bases are TGTGCCTGGAGTATCGGGGAGCCCCAGCATTTT. Protein product: CAWSIGEPQHF.

The chain uses TRBV6-6 and TRBJ1-1; D call uncertain. V was trimmed by 0 bases and J by 1 base, leaving 6 bases between them. The length of the CDR3 is 14 residues. CDR1 MNHNY and CDR2 SVGAGI come from the germline V gene (reference sequence). CDR3 bases: TGTGCCAGCAGTTACTCGATTCCGAACACTGAAGCTTTCTTT. This gives the protein CASSYSIPNTEAFF.